The T cell receptor (beta chain) under discussion was sequenced for a study of T cell repertoires in cytomegalovirus infection. General study points: HLA-C-restricted TCR beta clonotypes specific for CMV led the ex vivo response.

Regarding this clonotype: The antigen is not known.

Germline-derived CDR1 and CDR2 are SGHTA and FQGTGA. The ends lost 3 bases at V and 6 bases at J; junction bases unmatched: 5. The length of the CDR3 is 14 residues. Using its own MiXCR run on the reads, TCRdb lists one record per CDR3 protein. The data show roughly 920,000 distinct CDR3 sequences, around 30% seen once. Sequences were derived from cultured CD8+ T cells from PBMCs, sampled from culture after CMV antigen stimulation. This chain uses TRBV7-3 with TRBJ2-1; TRBD1 agrees at 7 bases. The source of this sequence is a human donor in good health (CMV status not recorded). Some clones in this sample may be carry-over from other donors' samples. This chain's CDR3 is CASSLATGINEQFF. The CDR3 nucleotides are TGTGCCAGCAGCTTGGCGACAGGGATCAATGAGCAGTTCTTC. Full variable domain (remainder filled in from reference TRBV7-3 and TRBJ2-1): GAGVSQTPSNKVTEKGKYVELRCDPISGHTALYWYRQSLGQGPEFLIYFQGTGAADDSGLPNDRFFAVRPEGSVSTLKIQRTERGDSAVYLCASSLATGINEQFFGPGTRLTVL.